This T cell receptor (beta chain) was captured by sequencing in a study of patients and donors after allogeneic stem cell transplantation. TCRdb ran MiXCR on the RT-PCR reads and lists one entry per CDR3 protein. The sample consists of about 230,000 distinct CDR3 sequences, about 14% of them appearing once. V was clipped by 6 bases and J by 6 bases; unmatched bases: 8. The CDR3 extends over 14 amino acids. The gene calls are TRBV12-3 or TRBV12-4 and TRBJ2-1; 7 bases match TRBD1. The receptor was isolated from a human donor who was either an allogeneic HSCT recipient or a stem cell or donor lymphocyte infusion donor (not recorded which). It is not recorded whose cells these are; they may come from a transplant donor. Sequencing was done on a sample of blood, either unsorted or a sorted T cell fraction (not recorded which). The CDR3 bases are TGTGCCAGCAGACCACAGGGGTTAGCCAATGAGCAGTTCTTC. Translation gives CASRPQGLANEQFF.